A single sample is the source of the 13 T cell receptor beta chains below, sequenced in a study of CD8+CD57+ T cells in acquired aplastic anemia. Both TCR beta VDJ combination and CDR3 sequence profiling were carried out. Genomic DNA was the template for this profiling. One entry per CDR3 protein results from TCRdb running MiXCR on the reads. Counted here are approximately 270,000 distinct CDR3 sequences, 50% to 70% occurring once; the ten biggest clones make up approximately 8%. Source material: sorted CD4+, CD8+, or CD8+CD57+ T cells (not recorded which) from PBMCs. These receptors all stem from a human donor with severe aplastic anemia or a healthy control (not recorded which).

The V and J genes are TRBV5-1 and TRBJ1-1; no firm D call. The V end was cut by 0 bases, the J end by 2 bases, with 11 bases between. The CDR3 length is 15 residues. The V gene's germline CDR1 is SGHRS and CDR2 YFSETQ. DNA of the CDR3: TGCGCCAGCAGCTTGGGAAGGAGCGGCAACACTGAAGCTTTCTTT. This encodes CASSLGRSGNTEAFF.

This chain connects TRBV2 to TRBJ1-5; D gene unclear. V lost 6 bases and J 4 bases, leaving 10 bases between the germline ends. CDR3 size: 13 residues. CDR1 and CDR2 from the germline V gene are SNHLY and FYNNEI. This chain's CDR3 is CASSADKNQPQHF. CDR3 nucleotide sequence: TGTGCCAGCAGCGCAGACAAAAATCAGCCCCAGCATTTT.

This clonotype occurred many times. The CDR3 DNA follows: TGTGCCATTGCAGGGGGCGGTTATGGCTACACCTTC. Its protein product is CAIAGGGYGYTF. The V call is TRBV28, the J call TRBJ1-2, with TRBD1 matching over 8 bases. V trimming: 10 bases; J trimming: 5 bases; junction bases outside the gene matches: 6. The germline gives CDR1 MDHEN, CDR2 SYDVKM. CDR3 length: 12 residues.

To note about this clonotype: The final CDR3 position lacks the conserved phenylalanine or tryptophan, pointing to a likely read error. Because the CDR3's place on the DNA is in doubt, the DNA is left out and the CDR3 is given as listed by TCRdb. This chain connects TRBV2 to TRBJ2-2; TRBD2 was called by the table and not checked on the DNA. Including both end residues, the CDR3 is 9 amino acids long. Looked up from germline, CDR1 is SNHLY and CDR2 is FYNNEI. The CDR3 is CASSLAGLA.

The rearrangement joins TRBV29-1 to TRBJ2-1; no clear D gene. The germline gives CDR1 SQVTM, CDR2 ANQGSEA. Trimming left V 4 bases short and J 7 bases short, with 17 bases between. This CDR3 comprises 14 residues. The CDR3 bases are TGCAGCGTTGTAGTCGCCGTGAAAGTTAATGAGCAGTTCTTC. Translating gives CSVVVAVKVNEQFF.

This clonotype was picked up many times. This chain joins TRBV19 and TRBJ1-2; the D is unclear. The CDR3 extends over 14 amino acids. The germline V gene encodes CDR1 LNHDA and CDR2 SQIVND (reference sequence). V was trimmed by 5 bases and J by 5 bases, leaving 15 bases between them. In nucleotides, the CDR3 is TGTGCCAGTAGTCAGACACGGTCTCCTTATGGCTACACCTTC. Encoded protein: CASSQTRSPYGYTF.

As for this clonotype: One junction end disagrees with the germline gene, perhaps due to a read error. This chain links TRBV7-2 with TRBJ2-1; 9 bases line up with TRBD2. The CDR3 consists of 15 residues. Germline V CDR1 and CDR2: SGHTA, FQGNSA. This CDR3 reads CAGSLGLALGDEQFF. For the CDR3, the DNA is TGTGCCGGCAGCTTAGGACTAGCGCTAGGCGATGAGCAGTTCTTC.

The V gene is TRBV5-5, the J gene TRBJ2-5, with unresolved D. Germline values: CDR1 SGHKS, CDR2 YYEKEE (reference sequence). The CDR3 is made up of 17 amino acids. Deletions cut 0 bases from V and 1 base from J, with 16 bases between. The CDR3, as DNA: TGTGCCAGCAGCTTGGACCTCAATGGAAGGATCCAAGAGACCCAGTACTTC. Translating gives CASSLDLNGRIQETQYF.

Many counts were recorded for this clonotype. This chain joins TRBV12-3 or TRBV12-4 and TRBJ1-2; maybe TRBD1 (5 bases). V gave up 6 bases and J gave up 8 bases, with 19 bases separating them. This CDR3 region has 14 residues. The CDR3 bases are TGTGCCAGCAGCCCCCCCGGGGCACCCCGAGGCTACACCTTC. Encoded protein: CASSPPGAPRGYTF.

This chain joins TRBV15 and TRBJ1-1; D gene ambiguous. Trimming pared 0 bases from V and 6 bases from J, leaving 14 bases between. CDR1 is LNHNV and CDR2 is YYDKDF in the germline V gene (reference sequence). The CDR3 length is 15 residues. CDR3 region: CATSRDWAVAAEAFF. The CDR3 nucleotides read TGTGCCACCAGCAGAGATTGGGCAGTGGCAGCTGAAGCTTTCTTT.

The CDR3 nucleotides are TGTGCCAGCAGGCCCTTACCAGGGGGCTTTGGCTACACCTTC. It specifies CASRPLPGGFGYTF. V is TRBV6-1 and J is TRBJ1-2, with 8 bases aligning to TRBD1. V lost 6 bases, J lost 7 bases, and 10 bases stayed unmatched. Germline V gene data show CDR1 as MNHNS and CDR2 as SASEGT. This CDR3 has 14 residues.

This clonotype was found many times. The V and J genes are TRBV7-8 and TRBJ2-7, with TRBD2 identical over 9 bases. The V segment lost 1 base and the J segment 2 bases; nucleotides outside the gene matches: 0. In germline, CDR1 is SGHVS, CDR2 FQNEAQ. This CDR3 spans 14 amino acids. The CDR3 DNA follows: TGTGCCAGCAGCTTAGGACTAGCGGCCTACGAGCAGTACTTC. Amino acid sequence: CASSLGLAAYEQYF.

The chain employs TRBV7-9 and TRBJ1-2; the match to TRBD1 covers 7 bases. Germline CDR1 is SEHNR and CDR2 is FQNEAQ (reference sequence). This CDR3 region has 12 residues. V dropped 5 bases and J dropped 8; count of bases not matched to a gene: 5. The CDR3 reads CASSGDRVGYTF. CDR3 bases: TGTGCCAGCAGCGGAGACAGGGTCGGCTACACCTTC.